The 16 T cell receptor beta chains below all came from one sample that was sequenced in a study of cytomegalovirus exposure and HLA in healthy donors (dated by TCRdb to 2017 to 2019). The library was prepared using the immunoSEQ multiplex PCR assay. The multiplex PCR relied on a mix of 60 forward primers for TCR Vbeta segments and 13 reverse primers for TCR Jbeta segments. TCRdb's version of the immuneACCESS table is confined to in-frame rearrangements and falls short of the full clone set. An unresolved V gene accounts for under half of the shortfall where checked; the remainder is of unknown origin. A total of fewer than 200,000 clones appear in this sample, approximately 77% of them only once. The top ten clonotypes cover 3.7% of the sample. The sample taken for sequencing was PBMCs. The receptor set was obtained from a man younger than 40 in good health and CMV-seropositive.

The CDR3 loop reads CASTGGLGNTIYF. The CDR3, as DNA: TGTGCCAGCACAGGGGGCCTAGGAAACACCATATATTTT. This rearrangement joins TRBV21-1 to TRBJ1-3; the table assigns TRBD1, which was not confirmed against the DNA. TRBV21-1 is termed a pseudogene. CDR3 length: 13 residues.

This clone was detected once. V gene TRBV9 combines with J gene TRBJ2-7; TRBD2 matches at 7 bases. In germline, CDR1 is SGDLS, CDR2 YYNGEE. Trimming took 0 bases from V and 2 from J; bases not matched to a gene: 5. There are 15 residues in the CDR3. This chain's CDR3 is CASSVGLSGAYEQYF. The DNA for the CDR3 is TGTGCCAGCAGCGTAGGGCTCAGCGGGGCCTACGAGCAGTACTTC.

This chain connects TRBV4-1 to TRBJ2-3, with 12 bases fitting TRBD2. This CDR3 spans 16 amino acids. J was trimmed by 5 bases and V by 2 bases; bases with no gene match: 5. Germline CDR1 is MGHRA and CDR2 is YSYEKL. CDR3 coding DNA: TGCGCCAGCAGCCAACTAGCGGGGGGGCCTATAGATACGCAGTATTTT. Amino acid sequence: CASSQLAGGPIDTQYF.

The V call is TRBV9, the J call TRBJ1-1, with D hard to call. This CDR3 contains 14 residues. From germline, CDR1 is SGDLS and CDR2 YYNGEE. V was pared by 0 bases and J by 5 bases, with 11 bases between. This chain's CDR3 is CASSVAPRETEAFF. The DNA for the CDR3 is TGTGCCAGCAGCGTAGCCCCCCGAGAAACTGAAGCTTTCTTT.

The gene calls are TRBV10-3 and TRBJ2-7; 9 bases align to TRBD1. The CDR3 contains 15 residues. The V gene's germline CDR1 is ENHRY and CDR2 SYGVKD. The V and J ends lost 3 bases and 5 bases, in that order; junction bases with no gene match: 8. CDR3 coding DNA: TGTGCCATCAGTGATGAAGGACAGGGGATCCACGAGCAGTACTTC. This codes for CAISDEGQGIHEQYF.

This clone appeared once. The J gene is TRBJ2-2, the V gene TRBV27; D is perhaps TRBD1 (6 bases). This CDR3 has 14 amino acids. The ends were cut back, 4 bases at V and 4 bases at J, with 10 bases in the middle. CDR1 MNHEY and CDR2 SMNVEV come from the germline V gene (reference sequence). The CDR3 DNA sequence: TGTGCCAGCAGTTGGGACACCCCCACCGGGGAGCTGTTTTTT. It yields the protein CASSWDTPTGELFF.

The V and J genes are TRBV7-9 and TRBJ2-1, with D possibly being TRBD1 (6 bases). CDR3 length: 13 amino acids. Trimming took off 5 bases at V and 3 bases at J, with 8 bases between the two ends. The V gene's germline CDR1 is SEHNR and CDR2 FQNEAQ (reference sequence). In nucleotides, the CDR3 is TGTGCCAGCAGCCCGGACAGCTACAATGAGCAGTTCTTC. Translated, it gives CASSPDSYNEQFF. Full variable domain (outside the CDR3, taken from reference TRBV7-9 and TRBJ2-1): DTGVSQNPRHKITKRGQNVTFRCDPISEHNRLYWYRQTLGQGPEFLTYFQNEAQLEKSRLLSDRFSAERPKGSFSTLEIQRTEQGDSAMYLCASSPDSYNEQFFGPGTRLTVL.

The chain joins TRBV5-1 to TRBJ2-3; 8 bases align to TRBD2. Germline V gene lookup returns CDR1 SGHRS and CDR2 YFSETQ. This CDR3 is built from 17 residues. V trimming: 1 base; J trimming: 1 base; junction bases outside the gene matches: 8. The CDR3 DNA sequence: TGCGCCAGCAGCTTGTTGGCTAGCGGGTCGGGCACAGATACGCAGTATTTT. Translation: CASSLLASGSGTDTQYF.

DNA for the CDR3: TGTGCCAGCAGCTCGGGACTAGCGGACGCGTATTTT. Translated: CASSSGLADAYF. This chain links TRBV7-3 with TRBJ2-3, with TRBD2 identical over 11 bases. The V gene's germline CDR1 is SGHTA and CDR2 FQGTGA. This CDR3 comprises 12 residues. J gave up 14 bases and V 4 bases, and 5 bases lay outside the gene matches.

The table lists this clone with a count of one. The chain employs TRBV29-1 and TRBJ1-2; TRBD1 matches at 8 bases. The CDR3 is 12 residues long. The V and J ends lost 7 bases and 10 bases, in that order; junction bases with no gene match: 11. CDR1 is SQVTM and CDR2 is ANQGSEA in the germline V gene. CDR3 amino acids: CSATPGTGYYTF. CDR3 nucleotide sequence: TGCAGCGCTACACCCGGGACAGGTTACTACACCTTC. Filled out from reference TRBV29-1 and TRBJ1-2, the complete variable domain reads SAVISQKPSRDICQRGTSLTIQCQVDSQVTMMFWYRQQPGQSLTLIATANQGSEATYESGFVIDKFPISRPNLTFSTLTVSNMSPEDSSIYLCSATPGTGYYTFGSGTRLTVV.

This clone was seen a handful of times. The chain uses TRBV30 and TRBJ2-1, with TRBD2 identical over 14 bases. V lost 3 bases, J lost 8 bases, and 12 bases stayed unmatched. This CDR3 has 17 amino acids. Germline V gene lookup returns CDR1 GTSNPN and CDR2 SVGIG (reference sequence). The CDR3 spells CAWRGRTSGGQPDEQFF. The DNA of the CDR3 is TGTGCCTGGAGGGGACGGACTAGCGGGGGGCAACCGGATGAGCAGTTCTTC.

The genes are TRBV28 and TRBJ1-4; 9 bases fit TRBD1. CDR1 and CDR2 from the germline V gene are MDHEN and SYDVKM. CDR3 length: 21 residues. J lost 0 bases, V lost 6 bases, and 20 bases had no gene match. The CDR3 is CASSPWYPGQGSLATNEKLFF. The CDR3 coding sequence is TGTGCCAGCAGCCCGTGGTACCCCGGACAGGGGTCCCTTGCAACTAATGAAAAACTGTTTTTT. Based on the CDR3 plus reference TRBV28 and TRBJ1-4, the full variable domain is DVKVTQSSRYLVKRTGEKVFLECVQDMDHENMFWYRQDPGLGLRLIYFSYDVKMKEKGDIPEGYSVSREKKERFSLILESASTNQTSMYLCASSPWYPGQGSLATNEKLFFGSGTQLSVL.

The genes are TRBV13 and TRBJ1-4, with D uncertain. Germline V gives CDR1 PRHDT, CDR2 FYEKMQ (reference sequence). The CDR3 length is 13 residues. With 5 bases removed from V and 3 bases from J, the gap between germline ends came to 7 bases. CDR3 sequence reads: CASSRSANEKLFF. The CDR3 DNA is TGTGCCAGCAGCAGATCAGCTAATGAAAAACTGTTTTTT.

This clone was found once. The V and J genes are TRBV6-6 and TRBJ2-7; 8 bases align to TRBD1. The germline V gene encodes CDR1 MNHNY and CDR2 SVGAGI (reference sequence). V lost 6 bases, J lost 4 bases, and 8 bases stayed unmatched. The CDR3 is 14 amino acids. CDR3 bases: TGTGCCAGCAGGACACAGGGGGTTATGTACGAGCAGTACTTC. Protein: CASRTQGVMYEQYF.

With respect to this clone: Other DNA sequences in the sample encode the same CDR3. V usage is TRBV19 and J usage is TRBJ1-5, with TRBD1 identical over 8 bases. This CDR3 comprises 14 residues. With V trimmed by 5 bases and J by 1 base, 1 base remained unmatched. CDR1 and CDR2 (germline): LNHDA, SQIVND (reference sequence). The CDR3 coding sequence is TGTGCCAGTAGTCGACAGGGGAGCAATCAGCCCCAGCATTTT. Its protein product is CASSRQGSNQPQHF. The variable domain in full, with the rest retrieved from reference TRBV19 and TRBJ1-5, is DGGITQSPKYLFRKEGQNVTLSCEQNLNHDAMYWYRQDPGQGLRLIYYSQIVNDFQKGDIAEGYSVSREKKESFPLTVTSAQKNPTAFYLCASSRQGSNQPQHFGDGTRLSIL.

The DNA for the CDR3 is TGTGCCTGGAGCCGACAGGGGTCCAAAAACATTCAGTACTTC. It yields the protein CAWSRQGSKNIQYF. The genes are TRBV30 and TRBJ2-4, with 8 nucleotides matching TRBD1. The CDR3 extends over 14 amino acids. The junction had 3 bases not matched to a gene; V was cut back by 3 bases and J by 2 bases. Germline V gene sequence: CDR1 GTSNPN, CDR2 SVGIG (reference sequence).